The next 17 T cell receptor beta chains were all read from a single sample in a study of T cells after posttransplantation cyclophosphamide (dated by TCRdb to between 2015 and 2016). Library preparation used the immunoSEQ multiplex PCR assay. As stored in TCRdb, this immuneACCESS dataset retains in-frame rearrangements with V and J assigned. A fraction of the clones does not appear; measured against another copy, unresolved V genes explain less than half of the discrepancy, and the remainder lacks a known reason. This sample holds about 21,000 clones; 80% to 90% were observed only once. The ten largest make up approximately 2.3% of the sample. A control cohort of 11 patients who had been given myeloablative marrow transplants with methotrexate plus a calcineurin inhibitor was sampled 1 year after transplant. The sample in question was PBMCs, obtained about 360 days after allogeneic stem cell transplant with calcineurin inhibitor and methotrexate. Receptors were obtained from a female patient between 30 and 40 years old who received an allogeneic stem cell transplant from an unrelated donor, was CMV-positive, and had acute and chronic GVHD. After transplantation, some T cells may belong to the graft donor instead of the recipient.

The rearrangement joins TRBV7-9 to TRBJ2-7, with D possibly being TRBD1 (5 bases). Trimming took off 5 bases at V and 7 bases at J, with 9 bases between the two ends. This CDR3 has 11 amino acids. CDR1 and CDR2 from the germline V gene are SEHNR and FQNEAQ (reference sequence). The CDR3 region is CASSTGQEQYF. CDR3 in DNA: TGTGCCAGCAGCACCGGACAAGAGCAGTACTTC. The complete variable domain, with remaining parts taken from reference TRBV7-9 and TRBJ2-7, reads DTGVSQNPRHKITKRGQNVTFRCDPISEHNRLYWYRQTLGQGPEFLTYFQNEAQLEKSRLLSDRFSAERPKGSFSTLEIQRTEQGDSAMYLCASSTGQEQYFGPGTRLTVT.

The chain combines TRBV5-1 with TRBJ2-2, with 11 bases lining up with TRBD2. The length of the CDR3 is 17 residues. Trimming at V came to 0 bases and at J to 6 bases, leaving 7 bases not matched to a gene. Germline values: CDR1 SGHRS, CDR2 YFSETQ. The CDR3 here is CASSLAYLAGGAGELFF. As DNA, the CDR3 is TGCGCCAGCAGCTTGGCCTATCTAGCGGGGGGCGCCGGGGAGCTGTTTTTT.

The rearrangement uses TRBV30 and TRBJ1-5; D perhaps matches TRBD1 (5 bases). V was pared by 3 bases and J by 4 bases, with 13 bases between. The germline CDR1 and CDR2 sequences are GTSNPN and SVGIG (reference sequence). This CDR3 spans 14 amino acids. The CDR3 loop reads CAWSFRQFNQPQHF. The DNA for the CDR3 is TGTGCCTGGAGCTTCCGACAGTTTAATCAGCCCCAGCATTTT.

The chain recombines TRBV9 with TRBJ1-6, with D possibly TRBD1 on 6 matching bases. V gave up 4 bases and J gave up 9 bases, with 14 bases separating them. The CDR3 is made up of 14 amino acids. Per the germline V gene, CDR1 is SGDLS and CDR2 is YYNGEE. Written as DNA, the CDR3 is TGTGCCAGCAGCACGAGGGGGGGTAGTTCACCCCTCCACTTT. Translation: CASSTRGGSSPLHF.

The V gene is TRBV7-9, the J gene TRBJ2-3; 12 bases align to TRBD2. V lost 3 bases, J lost 2 bases, and 9 bases stayed unmatched. Germline CDR1 reads SEHNR; CDR2 reads FQNEAQ (reference sequence). The CDR3 spans 18 residues. In DNA form, the CDR3 reads TGTGCCAGCAGCTTTCGATTCGGACTAGCGGGGCTCACAGATACGCAGTATTTT. Its translation is CASSFRFGLAGLTDTQYF.

The CDR3 region is CASSHTGLGLIYEQYF. CDR3 in DNA: TGTGCCAGCAGCCATACGGGACTAGGTCTAATCTACGAGCAGTACTTC. The chain is built from TRBV11-2 and TRBJ2-7; 8 bases line up with TRBD2. V was clipped by 5 bases and J by 3 bases; unmatched bases: 12. The germline V gene has CDR1 SGHAT and CDR2 FQNNGV. CDR3 length: 16 residues.

V is TRBV19 and J is TRBJ2-5, with 11 positions matching TRBD2. Germline lookup yields CDR1 LNHDA and CDR2 SQIVND (reference sequence). After removal of 5 bases from V and 5 bases from J, the junction contained 10 bases not matched to a gene. This CDR3 region has 16 residues. The CDR3 DNA is TGTGCCAGTAGTTCGTTTATAGCGGGAGGGGGTGAGACCCAGTACTTC. Residues: CASSSFIAGGGETQYF.

This rearrangement joins TRBV7-2 to TRBJ2-7; TRBD2 agrees at 8 bases. Per the germline V gene, CDR1 is SGHTA and CDR2 is FQGNSA. With 1 base clipped from V and 3 bases from J, the junction kept 5 bases outside the gene matches. This CDR3 has 15 residues. Here the CDR3 DNA reads TGTGCCAGCAGCTTAGATGGCGGGGGGTTCTACGAGCAGTACTTC. Its protein is CASSLDGGGFYEQYF. The full variable domain, with the rest looked up from reference TRBV7-2 and TRBJ2-7, is GAGVSQSPSNKVTEKGKDVELRCDPISGHTALYWYRQSLGQGLEFLIYFQGNSAPDKSGLPSDRFSAERTGGSVSTLTIQRTQQEDSAVYLCASSLDGGGFYEQYFGPGTRLTVT.

There are a few counts of this clone. This chain joins TRBV7-9 and TRBJ1-4; 9 nucleotides agree with TRBD1. CDR3 length: 13 residues. CDR1 SEHNR and CDR2 FQNEAQ come from the germline V gene (reference sequence). V trimming: 8 bases; J trimming: 8 bases; junction bases outside the gene matches: 6. The CDR3 spells CASQMGTGEKLFF. DNA for the CDR3: TGTGCCAGCCAAATGGGGACAGGGGAAAAACTGTTTTTT.

This sequence joins TRBV13 and TRBJ1-5; 7 bases map to TRBD1. J lost 6 bases, V lost 5 bases, and 13 bases had no gene match. The germline gives CDR1 PRHDT, CDR2 FYEKMQ (reference sequence). The CDR3 consists of 16 residues. The CDR3 sequence is CASSHRGRGYRQPQHF. As DNA, the CDR3 is TGTGCCAGCAGCCATAGAGGCAGGGGGTATCGTCAGCCCCAGCATTTT.

The chain is built from TRBV4-1 and TRBJ2-2; D is ambiguous. V lost 2 bases to trimming and J lost 9 bases, with 13 bases between them. The CDR3 has 14 amino acids. Germline V lookup: CDR1 MGHRA, CDR2 YSYEKL. The CDR3 loop reads CASSQPVEFRELFF. As DNA, the CDR3 is TGCGCCAGCAGCCAACCGGTGGAGTTCCGGGAGCTGTTTTTT.

The V and J genes are TRBV7-6 and TRBJ2-7; 9 bases line up with TRBD1. V was clipped by 4 bases and J by 2 bases; unmatched bases: 6. Germline V CDR1 and CDR2: SGHVS, FNYEAQ. The CDR3 totals 15 residues. The CDR3 sequence is CASSSTGGNAYEQYF. The CDR3 DNA sequence: TGTGCCAGCAGCTCGACAGGGGGGAACGCCTACGAGCAGTACTTC. Together with reference TRBV7-6 and TRBJ2-7, the CDR3 gives the full variable domain: GAGVSQSPRYKVTKRGQDVALRCDPISGHVSLYWYRQALGQGPEFLTYFNYEAQQDKSGLPNDRFSAERPEGSISTLTIQRTEQRDSAMYRCASSSTGGNAYEQYFGPGTRLTVT.

The chain couples TRBV4-3 to TRBJ1-2, with D possibly TRBD1 on 6 matching bases. CDR1 and CDR2 (germline): LGHNA, YSLEER. V lost 2 bases, J lost 2 bases, and 12 bases lay in between. This CDR3 is 15 amino acids long. CDR3 sequence (DNA): TGCGCCAGCAGCCAACAACCTCAGGGGAACTATGGCTACACCTTC. Translated: CASSQQPQGNYGYTF.

CDR3 coding DNA: TGTGCCAGCAGTGAAGTCGGACAGAACACTGAAGCTTTCTTT. Encoded protein: CASSEVGQNTEAFF. The chain has TRBV6-1 and TRBJ1-1, with a weak D call TRBD1 (5 bases). CDR3 length: 14 amino acids. The V gene lost 1 base and the J gene lost 1 base, with 7 bases spanning the gap. Germline CDR1 is MNHNS and CDR2 is SASEGT.

CDR3 bases: TGTGCCAGCAGTTGGGGGGGGATAATTAGCAGGGACATTCAGTACTTC. Amino acid sequence: CASSWGGIISRDIQYF. This sequence joins TRBV2 and TRBJ2-4; TRBD2 matches at 7 bases. There are 16 residues in the CDR3. V lost 5 bases and J lost 8; bases outside the gene matches: 15. Germline lookup yields CDR1 SNHLY and CDR2 FYNNEI.

The chain links TRBV7-2 to TRBJ2-7; D is possibly TRBD1 (6 bases). In germline, CDR1 is SGHTA, CDR2 FQGNSA. The length of the CDR3 is 14 residues. The V end lost 0 bases, the J end lost 5 bases, and 11 bases lay between the germline ends. CDR3 coding DNA: TGTGCCAGCAGCTTAGCAGGACAGCTACACGAGCAGTACTTC. Encoded protein: CASSLAGQLHEQYF.

The chain uses TRBV19 and TRBJ2-1; 7 nucleotides align to TRBD2. The germline CDR1 and CDR2 sequences are LNHDA and SQIVND (reference sequence). CDR3 length: 14 residues. Trimming cost V 6 bases and J 4 bases; bases outside gene matches: 6. This chain's CDR3 is CASSRASGYNEQFF. Here the CDR3 DNA reads TGTGCCAGTAGCCGGGCTAGCGGATACAATGAGCAGTTCTTC.